The clone carrying this T cell receptor (beta chain) was detected only once. The data derive from a study of sequential checkpoint blockade in melanoma. At the level of the study: First-line arms were nivolumab then ipilimumab, or the reverse, randomized 1:1. After both sequences, patients received maintenance nivolumab.

TCRdb's table, derived via immunoSEQ multiplex PCR, lists solely in-frame clones and lacks some. This sample has approximately 23,000 clones; around 85% occur once, and the top ten carry around 26%. The treatment denotes: randomized to nivolumab then ipilimumab (arm A) or the reverse (arm B). No patient had prior DNA-damaging chemotherapy. PBMC sorting kept live CD3+CD8+ cells without CD19 or CD56. Sequenced here: CD8+ T cells sorted from blood (inferred from file names), sampled from a patient given nivolumab and ipilimumab in sequence. The source is a human donor with melanoma.

The CDR3 sequence: CASSLPGDRVGGELFF. Written as DNA, the CDR3 is TGTGCCAGCAGCTTACCCGGGGACAGAGTTGGCGGGGAGCTGTTTTTT. The chain joins TRBV11-2 to TRBJ2-2, with 7 nucleotides matching TRBD1. CDR3 length equals 16 residues. Trimming cost V 2 bases and J 7 bases; bases outside gene matches: 10. Per germline, CDR1 SGHAT and CDR2 FQNNGV. Together with reference TRBV11-2 and TRBJ2-2, the CDR3 gives the full variable domain: EAGVAQSPRYKIIEKRQSVAFWCNPISGHATLYWYQQILGQGPKLLIQFQNNGVVDDSQLPKDRFSAERLKGVDSTLKIQPAKLEDSAVYLCASSLPGDRVGGELFFGEGSRLTVL.